These 6 T cell receptor beta chains came from one sample sequenced in a study of neurological immune-mediated disorders. TCRdb ran MiXCR on the 5' RACE reads and lists one entry per CDR3 protein. The repertoire includes roughly 100,000 distinct CDR3 sequences, approximately 3.3% of them detected once, and under 6.5% sits in the top ten. The sequenced material came from PBMCs. The receptors were gathered from a woman aged 18-29 years with multiple sclerosis.

In its sample, this clonotype was seen many times. V gene TRBV29-1 combines with J gene TRBJ2-7; D is unresolved. This CDR3 spans 13 amino acids. Per the germline V gene, CDR1 is SQVTM and CDR2 is ANQGSEA. Trimming took 2 bases from V and 0 from J, leaving 8 bases between them. DNA for the CDR3: TGCAGCGTTGAAAGGTTAGACTCCTACGAGCAGTACTTC. Its protein product is CSVERLDSYEQYF.

This clonotype appeared a single time. It may be a read error: a sequence one base away is much more abundant. The chain carries TRBV6-6 and TRBJ2-1, with 7 positions matching TRBD2. The length of the CDR3 is 13 residues. Germline V lookup: CDR1 MNHNY, CDR2 SVGAGI (reference sequence). V shed 5 bases and J 12 bases; nucleotides not matched to a gene: 10. This CDR3 reads CASSHGLVYGQFF. The CDR3 coding sequence is TGTGCCAGCAGTCACGGACTAGTCTATGGGCAGTTCTTC.

This clonotype was counted ten times or more. The chain recombines TRBV4-1 with TRBJ1-2; the D gene is possibly TRBD1 (6 bases). Germline CDR1 reads MGHRA; CDR2 reads YSYEKL. Trimming took 4 bases from V and 8 from J, leaving 17 bases between them. CDR3 size: 14 residues. Written as DNA, the CDR3 is TGCGCCAGCAGCCCAGGTGGGGGCGCGAAGGGCTACACCTTC. Its translation: CASSPGGGAKGYTF.

This clonotype was recorded at least ten times. This chain uses TRBV5-1 with TRBJ2-1, with 8 bases matching TRBD2. The CDR3 runs 16 residues. After removal of 5 bases from V and 8 bases from J, the junction contained 15 bases not matched to a gene. The germline CDR1 and CDR2 sequences are SGHRS and YFSETQ. CDR3 DNA: TGCGCCAGCAGGCTGGGGTTAGCGGGGAAGCGCGATGAGCAGTTCTTC. Protein product: CASRLGLAGKRDEQFF. Full variable domain (outside the CDR3, taken from reference TRBV5-1 and TRBJ2-1): KAGVTQTPRYLIKTRGQQVTLSCSPISGHRSVSWYQQTPGQGLQFLFEYFSETQRNKGNFPGRFSGRQFSNSRSEMNVSTLELGDSALYLCASRLGLAGKRDEQFFGPGTRLTVL.

This clonotype has a count of ten or more. The chain is built from TRBV5-4 and TRBJ2-2, with D perhaps matching TRBD1 or TRBD2 (6 bases each). The CDR3 has 16 amino acids. The germline V gene has CDR1 SGHNT and CDR2 YYREEE (reference sequence). V was shortened by 0 bases and J by 4 bases, with 13 bases between the two germline ends. CDR3 nucleotides: TGTGCCAGCAGCTTGGACCCGGGGGCGGGCACCGGGGAGCTGTTTTTT. It encodes CASSLDPGAGTGELFF.

This clonotype was seen at least ten times. This rearrangement joins TRBV5-1 to TRBJ2-2; D is undetermined. Trimming took off 0 bases at V and 4 bases at J, with 10 bases between the two ends. CDR3 length equals 15 residues. Germline loops: CDR1 SGHRS, CDR2 YFSETQ. The CDR3 DNA reads as TGCGCCAGCAGCTTGGCCAGCGATGGCACCGGGGAGCTGTTTTTT. Its protein is CASSLASDGTGELFF.